The 28 T cell receptor beta chains in this list originate from one sample, sequenced in a study of T cells after somatic rescue of genetic block (TCRdb year 2020). Preparation of the library involved the immunoSEQ multiplex PCR assay. TCRdb stores this immuneACCESS table with in-frame sequences only. Part of the clones is absent; in the studies checked, under half of the shortfall reflects unresolved V genes, and no reason is known for the rest. This sample lists roughly 71,000 clones; about nine tenths were detected once. The ten largest make up 2.5% to 3% of the sample. The specimen sequenced was peripheral blood mononuclear cells (PBMCs). These receptor sequences come from a man under 40.

The V call is TRBV10-1, the J call TRBJ2-3; possibly TRBD2 for D (5 bases). This CDR3 has 13 residues. Germline assignment: CDR1 WNHNN and CDR2 SYGVQD (reference sequence). Trimming took 6 bases from V and 5 from J, leaving 12 bases between them. CDR3 in amino acids: CASSTTGVDTQYF. The CDR3 nucleotides are TGCGCCAGCAGCACTACCGGGGTAGATACGCAGTATTTT.

This chain's CDR3 is CASTTQPGGETQYF. The CDR3 nucleotides read TGTGCCAGCACCACTCAGCCAGGGGGGGAGACCCAGTACTTC. This sequence joins TRBV2 and TRBJ2-5; tentatively, D is TRBD1 (7 bases). The V end was cut by 7 bases, the J end by 5 bases, with 17 bases between. The CDR3 contains 14 residues. Germline V lookup: CDR1 SNHLY, CDR2 FYNNEI.

The rearrangement links TRBV19 to TRBJ2-7; D remains ambiguous. The CDR3 loop spans 13 amino acids. Germline CDR1 is LNHDA and CDR2 is SQIVND (reference sequence). V lost 3 bases, J lost 3 bases, and 9 bases lay in between. For the CDR3, the DNA is TGTGCCAGTAGTATTTCTCGGAGCTACGAGCAGTACTTC. Translation: CASSISRSYEQYF.

V usage is TRBV6-5 and J usage is TRBJ2-5; tentatively, D is TRBD1 (5 bases). Trimming took 6 bases from V and 1 from J, leaving 12 bases between them. The CDR3 totals 14 residues. Germline V gene data show CDR1 as MNHEY and CDR2 as SVGAGI. The CDR3 loop is CASSRRTSQETQYF. In DNA form, the CDR3 reads TGTGCCAGCAGCCGTCGGACATCCCAAGAGACCCAGTACTTC.

The chain uses TRBV30 and TRBJ2-6; no reliable D call. Germline loops: CDR1 GTSNPN, CDR2 SVGIG (reference sequence). The CDR3 is 13 residues long. Trimming took 1 base from V and 3 from J, leaving 4 bases between them. CDR3 residues: CAWSGNGANVLTF. CDR3 sequence (DNA): TGTGCCTGGAGTGGTAATGGGGCCAACGTCCTGACTTTC. The variable domain in full, completed from reference TRBV30 and TRBJ2-6, reads SQTIHQWPATLVQPVGSPLSLECTVEGTSNPNLYWYRQAAGRGLQLLFYSVGIGQISSEVPQNLSASRPQDRQFILSSKKLLLSDSGFYLCAWSGNGANVLTFGAGSRLTVL.

Note on this clone: One junction end does not reproduce the germline sequence, and a read error may be involved. This rearrangement joins TRBV7-2 to TRBJ2-7; D ambiguous. The CDR3 is 17 amino acids. Germline assignment: CDR1 SGHTA and CDR2 FQGNSA. For the CDR3, the DNA is TGCGCCAGCAGCCAAGATTTCCTCGTGCGATCTATCTCCGAGCAGTACTTC. Protein: CASSQDFLVRSISEQYF.

This chain joins TRBV11-2 and TRBJ2-3; 8 bases align to TRBD1. The germline CDR1 and CDR2 sequences are SGHAT and FQNNGV. The CDR3 is 15 amino acids. The V gene end was trimmed by 3 bases and the J gene end by 3 bases; junction bases not matched to a gene: 5. CDR3 amino acids: CASSFTGGWTDTQYF. The DNA for the CDR3 is TGTGCCAGCAGCTTTACAGGGGGTTGGACAGATACGCAGTATTTT.

This chain connects TRBV18 to TRBJ2-2; TRBD1 agrees at 12 bases. Germline CDR1 KGHSH, CDR2 LQKENI. The CDR3 loop spans 18 amino acids. The trim removed 5 bases at V and 4 bases at J, leaving 11 bases unmatched. The CDR3 DNA reads as TGTGCCAGCTCAGTCTCGGGACAGGGGGCCGGAGGCACCGGGGAGCTGTTTTTT. It specifies CASSVSGQGAGGTGELFF.

The J gene is TRBJ2-5, the V gene TRBV6-5; D gene unclear. V was cut by 0 bases and J by 6 bases, with 2 bases left in between. Germline-derived CDR1 and CDR2 are MNHEY and SVGAGI. This CDR3 is 11 amino acids long. CDR3 nucleotide sequence: TGTGCCAGCAGTTACTCACAGACCCAGTACTTC. Its protein is CASSYSQTQYF.

The chain recombines TRBV30 with TRBJ2-5; TRBD1 matches at 7 bases. In germline, CDR1 is GTSNPN, CDR2 SVGIG (reference sequence). J lost 5 bases, V lost 1 base, and 7 bases had no gene match. This CDR3 region has 14 residues. CDR3 DNA: TGTGCCTGGAGTGGTGGGACAGTTCGGGAGACCCAGTACTTC. This gives the protein CAWSGGTVRETQYF.

The chain has TRBV29-1 and TRBJ1-1; D not certain. The CDR3 consists of 12 residues. Trimming shortened V by 7 bases and J by 3 bases, and 12 bases separated the two germline ends. Germline V CDR1 and CDR2: SQVTM, ANQGSEA. CDR3 DNA: TGCAGCGCCGGGCGAGAGGACACTGAAGCTTTCTTT. Protein sequence: CSAGREDTEAFF.

This clone is termed medium-sized (0.01 to 0.1%). The chain joins TRBV2 to TRBJ1-2, with TRBD1 matching over 7 bases. From germline, CDR1 is SNHLY and CDR2 FYNNEI. The V gene end was trimmed by 6 bases and the J gene end by 4 bases; junction bases not matched to a gene: 11. The CDR3 has 15 amino acids. CDR3 sequence: CASRVDRDWAYGYTF. The CDR3, as DNA: TGTGCCAGCAGGGTAGACAGGGATTGGGCCTATGGCTACACCTTC.

The V call is TRBV6-5, the J call TRBJ2-7; either TRBD1 or TRBD2 may supply D (5 bases each). The V gene's germline CDR1 is MNHEY and CDR2 SVGAGI. The CDR3 spans 14 residues. With 6 bases removed from V and 2 bases from J, the gap between germline ends came to 14 bases. The CDR3 DNA follows: TGTGCCAGCAGCAGACAGAGGGGAACCTACGAGCAGTACTTC. As protein: CASSRQRGTYEQYF.

This chain links TRBV11-2 with TRBJ2-1; the D gene is possibly TRBD1 (6 bases). Germline V gene lookup returns CDR1 SGHAT and CDR2 FQNNGV. Trimming removed 3 bases at V and 5 bases at J, with 14 bases between. The CDR3 extends over 15 amino acids. CDR3 in amino acids: CASSLYRDRNNEQFF. The CDR3 DNA reads as TGTGCCAGCAGCTTGTACAGGGATAGGAACAATGAGCAGTTCTTC.

V usage is TRBV27 and J usage is TRBJ2-7; possibly TRBD1 for D (6 bases). The germline gives CDR1 MNHEY, CDR2 SMNVEV (reference sequence). V shed 2 bases and J shed 5 bases, with 13 bases lying between them. The CDR3 has 14 amino acids. CDR3 amino acids: CASSLLGQGNEQYF. The CDR3 DNA reads as TGTGCCAGCAGTTTACTAGGGCAGGGGAACGAGCAGTACTTC.

The V call is TRBV19, the J call TRBJ1-1, with D uncertain. Germline values: CDR1 LNHDA, CDR2 SQIVND (reference sequence). This CDR3 has 14 residues. The ends were cut back, 3 bases at V and 0 bases at J, with 8 bases in the middle. This chain's CDR3 is CASSMVSMNTEAFF. The CDR3 DNA is TGTGCCAGTAGTATGGTCAGTATGAACACTGAAGCTTTCTTT. Looking up the rest from reference TRBV19 and TRBJ1-1 gives the full variable domain: DGGITQSPKYLFRKEGQNVTLSCEQNLNHDAMYWYRQDPGQGLRLIYYSQIVNDFQKGDIAEGYSVSREKKESFPLTVTSAQKNPTAFYLCASSMVSMNTEAFFGQGTRLTVV.

CDR3 in amino acids: CASSSLQGFGGYEQYF. CDR3 in DNA: TGTGCCAGCAGCTCACTCCAGGGGTTTGGGGGCTACGAGCAGTACTTC. The gene calls are TRBV7-8 and TRBJ2-7; D is perhaps TRBD1 (6 bases). Germline V gives CDR1 SGHVS, CDR2 FQNEAQ. CDR3 length equals 16 residues. V was pared by 4 bases and J by 3 bases, with 19 bases between.

The rearrangement joins TRBV4-1 to TRBJ2-3; D unresolved. CDR1 and CDR2 from the germline V gene are MGHRA and YSYEKL. The V gene lost 1 base and the J gene lost 4 bases, with 12 bases spanning the gap. The CDR3 spans 15 residues. CDR3 DNA sequence: TGCGCCAGCAGCCAAGGAGGTACTAAGCCAGATACGCAGTATTTT. It is translated as CASSQGGTKPDTQYF.

This chain connects TRBV6-5 to TRBJ1-1; 9 bases align to TRBD1. There are 14 residues in the CDR3. Per germline, CDR1 MNHEY and CDR2 SVGAGI. With V trimmed by 6 bases and J by 1 base, 3 bases remained unmatched. The DNA for the CDR3 is TGTGCCAGCAGACAGGGGGCGAGGAACACTGAAGCTTTCTTT. Protein: CASRQGARNTEAFF.

V is TRBV25-1 and J is TRBJ1-6; 7 nucleotides align to TRBD1. This CDR3 is 13 amino acids long. The germline V gene encodes CDR1 MGHDK and CDR2 SYGVNS. V was pared by 8 bases and J by 11 bases, with 9 bases of the junction left unmatched. CDR3 sequence: CASQDRALTPLHF. The CDR3 DNA is TGTGCCAGCCAAGACAGGGCTTTGACACCCCTCCACTTT.

V and J are TRBV5-1 and TRBJ2-3, with a tentative D call TRBD1 (6 bases). CDR1 SGHRS and CDR2 YFSETQ come from the germline V gene. With 6 bases removed from V and 4 bases from J, the gap between germline ends came to 15 bases. The CDR3 has 14 residues. The CDR3 spells CASTIQGMADTQYF. The CDR3 DNA is TGCGCCAGCACGATACAGGGTATGGCAGATACGCAGTATTTT.

The genes are TRBV5-1 and TRBJ2-5; tentative D call: TRBD2 (6 bases). Germline V gives CDR1 SGHRS, CDR2 YFSETQ. The CDR3 has 13 residues. V was cut by 7 bases and J by 4 bases, with 14 bases left in between. As DNA, the CDR3 is TGCGCCAGCCATGAGGAGGGCCTAGAGACCCAGTACTTC. As protein: CASHEEGLETQYF.

This clone has only one observation. The chain uses TRBV18 and TRBJ2-2; D ambiguous. Per the germline V gene, CDR1 is KGHSH and CDR2 is LQKENI. Trimming took 4 bases from V and 0 from J, leaving 6 bases between them. There are 14 residues in the CDR3. The CDR3, as DNA: TGTGCCAGCTCACGGGTTACGAACACCGGGGAGCTGTTTTTT. Protein product: CASSRVTNTGELFF.

The chain employs TRBV6-5 and TRBJ2-2, with D possibly being TRBD2 (7 bases). CDR1 MNHEY and CDR2 SVGAGI come from the germline V gene. V gave up 9 bases and J gave up 0 bases, with 14 bases separating them. CDR3 size: 15 residues. As DNA, the CDR3 is TGTGCCAGTAGAGGGGGGGGCCCGAACACCGGGGAGCTGTTTTTT. Translating gives CASRGGGPNTGELFF.

This clone was seen once. The J gene is TRBJ1-3, the V gene TRBV28; maybe TRBD1 (6 bases). This CDR3 region has 15 residues. The germline V gene encodes CDR1 MDHEN and CDR2 SYDVKM. The germline V and J ends were trimmed by 5 bases and 2 bases, with 13 bases remaining between them. The CDR3 sequence: CASSLHRAAGNTIYF. The CDR3 nucleotides are TGTGCCAGCAGTCTCCACAGGGCCGCTGGAAACACCATATATTTT.

This CDR3 is CASSITQGTGNTIYF. The CDR3 DNA is TGTGCCAGTAGTATAACCCAGGGGACTGGAAACACCATATATTTT. This chain links TRBV19 with TRBJ1-3; perhaps TRBD1 as D (6 bases). The CDR3 totals 15 residues. Germline assignment: CDR1 LNHDA and CDR2 SQIVND (reference sequence). V lost 2 bases, J lost 2 bases, and 10 bases lay in between. Filled out from reference TRBV19 and TRBJ1-3, the complete variable domain reads DGGITQSPKYLFRKEGQNVTLSCEQNLNHDAMYWYRQDPGQGLRLIYYSQIVNDFQKGDIAEGYSVSREKKESFPLTVTSAQKNPTAFYLCASSITQGTGNTIYFGEGSWLTVV.

The rearrangement joins TRBV2 to TRBJ2-5; D may be TRBD1 or TRBD2 (5 bases each). The germline V gene has CDR1 SNHLY and CDR2 FYNNEI. The CDR3 runs to 14 residues. V lost 3 bases to trimming and J lost 1 base, with 9 bases between them. CDR3 loop: CASSEGRTQETQYF. DNA for the CDR3: TGTGCCAGCAGTGAGGGACGTACCCAAGAGACCCAGTACTTC.

This clone turned up a few times. The CDR3 spells CASSSEYQTGAMNTEAFF. The CDR3 nucleotides are TGTGCCAGCAGCTCGGAATACCAGACAGGGGCCATGAACACTGAAGCTTTCTTT. The chain carries TRBV11-2 and TRBJ1-1, with 8 positions matching TRBD1. Germline V gives CDR1 SGHAT, CDR2 FQNNGV. The CDR3 sequence is 18 residues long. V gave up 4 bases and J gave up 0 bases; unmatched junction bases: 13.